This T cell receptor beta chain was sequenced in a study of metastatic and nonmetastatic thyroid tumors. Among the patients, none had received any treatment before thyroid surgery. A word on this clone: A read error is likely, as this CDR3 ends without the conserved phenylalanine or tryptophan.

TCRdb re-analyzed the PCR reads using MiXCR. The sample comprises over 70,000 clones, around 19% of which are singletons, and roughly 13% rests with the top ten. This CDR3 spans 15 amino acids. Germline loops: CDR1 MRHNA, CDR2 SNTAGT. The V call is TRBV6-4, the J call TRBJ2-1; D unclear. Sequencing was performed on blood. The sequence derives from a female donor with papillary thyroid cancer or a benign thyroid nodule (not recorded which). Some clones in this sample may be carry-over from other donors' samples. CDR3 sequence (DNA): TGTGCCGGCAGTGTAGGCGGACCGTCCTACAATGAGCAGTTCCTC. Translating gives CAGSVGGPSYNEQFL.